This T cell receptor (beta chain) was sequenced for a study of cytomegalovirus exposure and HLA in healthy donors. Regarding this clone: The antigen remains undetermined.

The CDR3 length is 15 residues. The V segment lost 6 bases and the J segment 1 base; nucleotides outside the gene matches: 6. The germline V gene encodes CDR1 SGHRS and CDR2 YFSETQ. Study conclusions and caveats: It emerged from a later analysis that several of the most significant clusters appeared to be linked to common viral pathogens. According to the study, around 150 TCR beta chains were cytomegalovirus-associated. In a later analysis, CMV-associated beta chains were mostly HLA-associated, it appeared. Reportedly, a later analysis found an Asian-associated ancestry cluster had fewer N-insertions than the approximately 700-donor mean.

A multiplex PCR was run with 60 Vbeta primers and 13 Jbeta primers. Assay: immunoSEQ multiplex PCR; the TCRdb copy retains only in-frame clones and omits some. The table shows roughly 180,000 clones, with around 80% occurring only once. Specimen: PBMCs. The rearrangement joins TRBV5-1 to TRBJ2-1, with 8 bases aligning to TRBD2. The sequence came from a woman aged 45-60 years in good health and CMV-seropositive. The CDR3: CASNPGGRSYNEQFF. The CDR3 DNA sequence: TGCGCCAGCAACCCGGGGGGGCGGTCCTACAATGAGCAGTTCTTC.